These 4 T cell receptor beta chains share one sample of origin, sequenced in a study of shared clonotypes between healthy human individuals. Profiled with immunoSEQ multiplex PCR; TCRdb holds only in-frame clones, not every one. This sample has about 2.2 million clones, with approximately 92% found just once. Terminally differentiated effector memory CD45RA+ cells were left out of the naive CD8 fraction, which was CD45RO-negative and positively selected for CCR7. The sample comprised naive CD8+ T cells from PBMCs. These receptors came from a man in his late teens or twenties in good health. Some clones in this sample may be carry-over from other donors' samples.

This clone appeared once. This chain links TRBV27 with TRBJ2-7; D is ambiguous. Trimming shortened V by 5 bases and J by 6 bases, and 17 bases separated the two germline ends. This CDR3 has 14 residues. Germline CDR1 and CDR2: MNHEY and SMNVEV (reference sequence). The CDR3 loop reads CASSLNPRVGEQYF. CDR3 coding DNA: TGTGCCAGCAGTCTGAATCCCCGGGTCGGCGAGCAGTACTTC.

The V gene is TRBV5-1, the J gene TRBJ2-1; weak D call: TRBD2 (5 bases). The germline CDR1 and CDR2 sequences are SGHRS and YFSETQ. CDR3 length equals 15 residues. The V end was cut by 3 bases, the J end by 0 bases, with 10 bases between. The CDR3 loop reads CASSYLGSSYNEQFF. As DNA, the CDR3 is TGCGCCAGCAGCTACCTAGGGAGCTCCTACAATGAGCAGTTCTTC.

This clone was recorded a few times. The chain has TRBV4-2 and TRBJ1-5; D may be TRBD1 (5 bases). From germline, CDR1 is LGHNA and CDR2 YNFKEQ. The CDR3 has 15 amino acids. Trimming cost V 0 bases and J 7 bases, with 13 bases left between them. This chain's CDR3 is CASSQEERGWQPQHF. The CDR3 DNA sequence: TGTGCCAGCAGCCAAGAGGAAAGGGGCTGGCAGCCCCAGCATTTT.

The V and J genes are TRBV2 and TRBJ1-5; D is possibly TRBD1 (5 bases). Germline V gene sequence: CDR1 SNHLY, CDR2 FYNNEI. The V and J ends lost 6 bases and 6 bases respectively, with 9 bases between them. CDR3 length: 12 amino acids. In DNA, the CDR3 is TGTGCCAGCAGCCCCGGGGGTCAGCCCCAGCATTTT. Residues: CASSPGGQPQHF.